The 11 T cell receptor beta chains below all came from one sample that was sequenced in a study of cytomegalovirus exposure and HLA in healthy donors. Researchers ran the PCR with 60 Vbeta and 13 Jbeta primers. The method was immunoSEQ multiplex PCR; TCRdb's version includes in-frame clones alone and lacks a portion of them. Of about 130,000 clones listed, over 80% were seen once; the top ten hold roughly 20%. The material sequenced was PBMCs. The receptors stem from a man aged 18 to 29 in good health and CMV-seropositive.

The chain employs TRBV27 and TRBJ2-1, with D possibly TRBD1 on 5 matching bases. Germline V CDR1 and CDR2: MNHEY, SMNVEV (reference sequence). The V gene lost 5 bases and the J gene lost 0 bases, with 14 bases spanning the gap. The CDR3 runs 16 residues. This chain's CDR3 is CASSPWGASSYNEQFF. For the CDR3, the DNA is TGTGCCAGCAGTCCTTGGGGCGCGAGCTCCTACAATGAGCAGTTCTTC.

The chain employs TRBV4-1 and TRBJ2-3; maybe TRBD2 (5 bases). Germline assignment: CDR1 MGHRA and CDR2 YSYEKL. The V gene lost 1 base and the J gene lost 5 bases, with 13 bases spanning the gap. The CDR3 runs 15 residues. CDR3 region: CASSQGTGVVDTQYF. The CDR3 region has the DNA TGCGCCAGCAGCCAAGGGACCGGGGTTGTAGATACGCAGTATTTT.

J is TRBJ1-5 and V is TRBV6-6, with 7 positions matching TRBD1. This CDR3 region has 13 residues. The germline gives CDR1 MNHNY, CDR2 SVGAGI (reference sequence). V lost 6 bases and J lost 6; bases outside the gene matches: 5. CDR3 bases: TGTGCCAGCAGCGACAGGGTGGGTCAGCCCCAGCATTTT. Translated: CASSDRVGQPQHF.

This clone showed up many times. The CDR3 sequence is CASTARGQETQYF. The CDR3 nucleotides read TGTGCCAGCACCGCGAGGGGGCAAGAGACCCAGTACTTC. The chain employs TRBV13 and TRBJ2-5; D possibly corresponds to TRBD1 (6 bases). This CDR3 comprises 13 residues. The germline V gene encodes CDR1 PRHDT and CDR2 FYEKMQ (reference sequence). V dropped 7 bases and J dropped 2 bases, with 11 bases sitting between them.

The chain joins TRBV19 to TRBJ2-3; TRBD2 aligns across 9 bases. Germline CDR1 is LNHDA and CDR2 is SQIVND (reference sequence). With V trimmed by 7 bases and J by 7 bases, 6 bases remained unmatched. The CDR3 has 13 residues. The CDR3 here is CASTSSGEYTQYF. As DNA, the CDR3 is TGTGCCAGTACTTCTAGCGGGGAATATACGCAGTATTTT.

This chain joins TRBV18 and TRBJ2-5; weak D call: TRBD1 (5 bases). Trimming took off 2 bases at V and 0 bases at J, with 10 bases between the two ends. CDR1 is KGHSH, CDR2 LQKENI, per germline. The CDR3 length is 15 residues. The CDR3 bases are TGTGCCAGCTCACCAGGTCCACAGGACCAAGAGACCCAGTACTTC. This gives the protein CASSPGPQDQETQYF. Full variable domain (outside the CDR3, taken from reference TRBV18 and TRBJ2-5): NAGVMQNPRHLVRRRGQEARLRCSPMKGHSHVYWYRQLPEEGLKFMVYLQKENIIDESGMPKERFSAEFPKEGPSILRIQQVVRGDSAAYFCASSPGPQDQETQYFGPGTRLLVL.

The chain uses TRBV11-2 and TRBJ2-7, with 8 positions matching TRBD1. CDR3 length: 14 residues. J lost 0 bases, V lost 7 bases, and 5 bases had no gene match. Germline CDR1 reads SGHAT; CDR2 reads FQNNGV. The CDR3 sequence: CASNQGASSYEQYF. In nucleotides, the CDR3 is TGTGCCAGCAACCAGGGGGCCAGCTCCTACGAGCAGTACTTC. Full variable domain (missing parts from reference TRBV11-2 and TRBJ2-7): EAGVAQSPRYKIIEKRQSVAFWCNPISGHATLYWYQQILGQGPKLLIQFQNNGVVDDSQLPKDRFSAERLKGVDSTLKIQPAKLEDSAVYLCASNQGASSYEQYFGPGTRLTVT.

The CDR3 is CASTLIQGVPEAFF. In nucleotides, the CDR3 is TGTGCCAGCACTCTCATCCAAGGGGTCCCTGAAGCTTTCTTT. The chain recombines TRBV9 with TRBJ1-1; D may be TRBD1 (5 bases). Between the trimmed V and J ends, which lost 6 bases and 6 bases, there was a span of 18 bases. The V gene's germline CDR1 is SGDLS and CDR2 YYNGEE. The CDR3 covers 14 residues.

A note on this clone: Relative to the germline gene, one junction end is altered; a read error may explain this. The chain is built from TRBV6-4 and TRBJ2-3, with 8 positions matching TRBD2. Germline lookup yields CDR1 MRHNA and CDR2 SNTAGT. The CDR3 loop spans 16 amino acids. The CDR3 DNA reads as TGTGCCAGCAGTGACGTCGGGGGGGCCATCACAGATGCGCAGTATTTT. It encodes CASSDVGGAITDAQYF.

In DNA, the CDR3 is TGTGCCAGTAGTATAGCCTCCGGGGAGCCCCTCACAGATACGCAGTATTTT. Translated, it gives CASSIASGEPLTDTQYF. V gene TRBV19 combines with J gene TRBJ2-3; maybe TRBD2 (5 bases). Germline CDR1 LNHDA, CDR2 SQIVND (reference sequence). Trimming stripped 1 base from V and 2 bases from J, with 16 bases between. The CDR3 is 17 residues long.

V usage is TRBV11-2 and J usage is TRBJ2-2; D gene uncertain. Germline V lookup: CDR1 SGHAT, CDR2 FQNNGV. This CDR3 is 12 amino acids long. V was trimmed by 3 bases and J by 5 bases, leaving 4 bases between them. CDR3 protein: CASSFPTGELFF. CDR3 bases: TGTGCCAGCAGCTTTCCGACCGGGGAGCTGTTTTTT.